Following are 10 T cell receptor beta chains from one sample sequenced in a study of shared clonotypes between healthy human individuals. Only in-frame clones appear in the TCRdb table, and some are missing; sequencing was by immunoSEQ multiplex PCR. Among around 1.6 million clones, 95% to 99% were seen once, and the ten largest hold roughly 0.45%. The sample taken for sequencing was naive CD4+ T cells sorted from blood. Noted subset: CD45RA+ positively selected. The source of these receptors is a man aged 30 to 39 in good health.

This chain connects TRBV9 to TRBJ2-6; tentatively, D is TRBD1 (6 bases). The germline V and J ends were trimmed by 0 bases and 2 bases, with 12 bases remaining between them. CDR1 and CDR2 (germline): SGDLS, YYNGEE. The CDR3 is made up of 17 amino acids. This CDR3 reads CASSVGHRVTGANVLTF. The CDR3 bases are TGTGCCAGCAGCGTAGGCCACAGGGTCACTGGGGCCAACGTCCTGACTTTC.

This chain links TRBV6-1 with TRBJ1-2; 8 bases match TRBD1. Germline CDR1 reads MNHNS; CDR2 reads SASEGT. The CDR3 is 14 residues long. V trimming: 1 base; J trimming: 7 bases; junction bases outside the gene matches: 5. The CDR3, as DNA: TGTGCCAGCAGTGAAGGGACAGGGCCCTCTGGCTACACCTTC. Residues: CASSEGTGPSGYTF.

This chain uses TRBV7-2 with TRBJ1-5, with D possibly TRBD1 on 6 matching bases. The germline gives CDR1 SGHTA, CDR2 FQGNSA. V was pared by 5 bases and J by 5 bases, with 13 bases between. The CDR3 runs to 14 residues. DNA of the CDR3: TGTGCCAGCAGCGTACAGGGAGGAGATCAGCCCCAGCATTTT. Its protein is CASSVQGGDQPQHF.

This clone showed up just once. The chain couples TRBV9 to TRBJ2-5; either TRBD1 or TRBD2 may supply D (6 bases each). V was clipped by 0 bases and J by 5 bases, with 14 bases between them. The length of the CDR3 is 15 residues. Germline values: CDR1 SGDLS, CDR2 YYNGEE. CDR3 protein: CASSVVGGGGETQYF. CDR3 coding DNA: TGTGCCAGCAGCGTAGTAGGGGGAGGAGGGGAGACCCAGTACTTC.

This rearrangement joins TRBV29-1 to TRBJ2-3, with TRBD2 identical over 8 bases. Germline V CDR1 and CDR2: SQVTM, ANQGSEA. Unmatched junction bases numbered 7, after V lost 4 bases and J lost 1 base. The CDR3 totals 15 residues. The CDR3 region is CSVVSGGVGTDTQYF. The CDR3, as DNA: TGCAGCGTTGTCTCGGGAGGGGTGGGCACAGATACGCAGTATTTT.

CDR3: CASSQEFTVRANYGYTF. In DNA form, the CDR3 reads TGCGCCAGCAGCCAAGAATTCACCGTCAGGGCCAACTATGGCTACACCTTC. The chain links TRBV4-1 to TRBJ1-2, with D possibly being TRBD1 (5 bases). Germline values: CDR1 MGHRA, CDR2 YSYEKL. This CDR3 spans 17 amino acids. V gave up 0 bases and J gave up 2 bases, with 16 bases separating them.

The V call is TRBV5-6, the J call TRBJ2-2, with 12 positions matching TRBD2. Unmatched junction bases numbered 8, after V lost 2 bases and J lost 6 bases. Per the germline V gene, CDR1 is SGHDT and CDR2 is YYEEEE. The CDR3 covers 17 residues. The CDR3 loop is CASSFPTSGRSAGELFF. The CDR3 DNA follows: TGTGCCAGCAGCTTCCCGACTAGCGGGAGATCGGCCGGGGAGCTGTTTTTT.

CDR3 coding DNA: TGTGCCAGCCAACCCCGGTGGTTGACTGAAGCTTTCTTT. Translating it yields CASQPRWLTEAFF. The chain combines TRBV2 with TRBJ1-1; no reliable D call. V was cut by 8 bases and J by 5 bases, with 15 bases left in between. The V gene's germline CDR1 is SNHLY and CDR2 FYNNEI. This CDR3 region has 13 residues.

In its sample, this clone was seen once. This chain links TRBV12-5 with TRBJ2-7; no reliable D call. V was shortened by 3 bases and J by 7 bases, with 13 bases between the two germline ends. This CDR3 is 13 amino acids long. CDR1 is LGHNT, CDR2 FRNRAP, per germline. Here the CDR3 reads CASGFVGGDEQYF. CDR3 DNA sequence: TGTGCTAGTGGTTTTGTAGGCGGAGATGAGCAGTACTTC.

CDR3 DNA: TGTGCCAGCAGCGTCGGGACTAGCGGCCTGGGGGGGGAGCAGTACTTC. Encoded protein: CASSVGTSGLGGEQYF. The chain recombines TRBV7-6 with TRBJ2-7; 11 positions match TRBD2. The V and J ends lost 5 bases and 7 bases, in that order; junction bases with no gene match: 13. This CDR3 has 16 amino acids. Germline CDR1 SGHVS, CDR2 FNYEAQ. The whole variable domain, remainder taken from reference TRBV7-6 and TRBJ2-7, is GAGVSQSPRYKVTKRGQDVALRCDPISGHVSLYWYRQALGQGPEFLTYFNYEAQQDKSGLPNDRFSAERPEGSISTLTIQRTEQRDSAMYRCASSVGTSGLGGEQYFGPGTRLTVT.